A selection of T cell receptor beta chains follows, all from one sample in a study of breast tumors, draining lymph nodes, adjacent tissues. TCRdb ran MiXCR on the multiplex PCR reads and lists one entry per CDR3 protein. The sample has 200,000 to 250,000 distinct CDR3 sequences; 30% to 35% are singletons. Sequencing was carried out using axillary lymph node tissue. Receptors were obtained from a female donor with breast cancer. Some clones in this sample may be carry-over from other donors' samples. Each CDR3 is given with its conserved first and last residue. The D gene is left open where the match is weak. Clone sizes are given selectively: once, few, many, or a class where the clone is expanded.

NA	TRBV5-1	many	TRBJ1-6	CASSLGVLNSPLHF	TGCGCCAGCAGCTTGGGCGTGCTTAATTCACCCCTCCACTTT
TRBD1	TRBV5-8	NA	TRBJ2-1	CASSSSRDRGRGEQFF	TGTGCCAGCAGCTCGTCCCGGGACAGGGGGCGCGGTGAGCAGTTCTTC
TRBD2	TRBV7-3	many	TRBJ2-1	CASSLIAGEFNEQFF	TGTGCCAGCAGCTTAATAGCGGGTGAATTCAATGAGCAGTTCTTC
TRBD1	TRBV12-3/TRBV12-4	many	TRBJ1-2	CASRPTGVDYGYTF	TGTGCCAGCAGACCAACAGGGGTAGACTATGGCTACACCTTC
NA	TRBV6-6	many	TRBJ1-2	CASSYDRTINYGYTF	TGTGCCAGCAGTTACGACCGGACGATTAACTATGGCTACACCTTC
NA	TRBV4-1	many	TRBJ2-5	CASSQVMRLPETQYF	TGCGCCAGCAGCCAAGTCATGAGGTTACCAGAGACCCAGTACTTC
TRBD1	TRBV11-1	NA	TRBJ1-2	CASSLAGQENYGYTF	TGTGCCAGCAGCTTAGCGGGACAGGAGAACTATGGCTACACCTTC
TRBD2	TRBV29-1	NA	TRBJ2-1	CSVTGLAGGNEQFF	TGCAGCGTTACAGGACTAGCGGGAGGCAATGAGCAGTTCTTC
TRBD1	TRBV6-6	many	TRBJ2-7	CASSYPILRQGGEQYF	TGTGCCAGCAGTTACCCCATCCTCCGACAGGGTGGCGAGCAGTACTTC
NA	TRBV20-1	NA	TRBJ2-7	CSATRPRAYEQYF	TGCAGTGCTACCAGACCTCGGGCCTACGAGCAGTACTTC
NA	TRBV7-2	many	TRBJ1-3	CASSPGGGSANTIYF	TGTGCCAGCAGCCCCGGAGGAGGGTCAGCAAACACCATATATTTT
NA	TRBV13	many	TRBJ1-6	CASSRTNSPLHF	TGTGCCAGCAGCAGGACCAATTCACCCCTCCACTTT
NA	TRBV2	NA	TRBJ2-7	CASSPFRALDSYEQYF	TGTGCCAGCAGCCCCTTCCGGGCCCTCGACTCCTACGAGCAGTACTTC
NA	TRBV7-3	once	TRBJ2-3	CASRYGNLGSDTQYF	TGTGCCAGCAGATACGGGAACCTAGGGTCAGATACGCAGTATTTT